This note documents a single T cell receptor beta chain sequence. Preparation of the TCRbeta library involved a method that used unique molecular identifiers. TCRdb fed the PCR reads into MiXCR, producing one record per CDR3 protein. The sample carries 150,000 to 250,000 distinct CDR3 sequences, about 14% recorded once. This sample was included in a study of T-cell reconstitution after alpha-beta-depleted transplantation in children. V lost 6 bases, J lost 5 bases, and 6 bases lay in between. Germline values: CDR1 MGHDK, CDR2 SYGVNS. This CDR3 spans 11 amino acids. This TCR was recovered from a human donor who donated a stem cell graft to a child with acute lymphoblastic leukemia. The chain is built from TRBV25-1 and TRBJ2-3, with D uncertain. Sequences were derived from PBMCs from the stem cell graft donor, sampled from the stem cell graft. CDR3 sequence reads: CASREGDTQYF. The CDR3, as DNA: TGTGCCAGCAGGGAAGGAGATACGCAGTATTTT.